This T cell receptor beta chain was sequenced during a study of blood T cell repertoires in COVID-19. Turning to the study itself: Whether acute or convalescent, the COVID-19 samples came from the United States, Italy and Spain. T cells, B-cell-depleted T cells, or PBMCs supplied cDNA or gDNA.

The germline CDR1 and CDR2 sequences are SQVTM and ANQGSEA. The length of the CDR3 is 12 residues. V gave up 7 bases and J gave up 7 bases; unmatched junction bases: 6. Original handling: Reference gene primers were amplified, and this amplification served to estimate nucleated cell counts. Libraries were prepared by immunoSEQ multiplex PCR; TCRdb keeps only in-frame clonotypes and omits some of them. From that table come the V and J calls and clone size; the DNA was used to work out D and trimming. The table lists 60,000 to 75,000 clones, approximately 90% of them singletons. The chain links TRBV29-1 to TRBJ1-2; TRBD1 matches at 10 bases. Sequencing used peripheral blood. The receptor was isolated from a man in his thirties or forties with acute or convalescent COVID-19. CDR3 sequence (DNA): TGCAGCGGGCGGACAGGGGGAGGTGGCTACACCTTC. Protein sequence: CSGRTGGGGYTF.